This T cell receptor beta chain derives from a study of shared clonotypes between healthy human individuals. Points from the study as a whole: Large sequencing depth failed to make sorted-subset sequencing complete, rarefaction showed.

In germline, CDR1 is KGHSH, CDR2 LQKENI. The ends lost 2 bases at V and 4 bases at J; junction bases unmatched: 4. The CDR3 is made up of 16 amino acids. A word on this clone: The target antigen is unknown.

Sequencing was performed with immunoSEQ multiplex PCR; in TCRdb, only in-frame clones are kept and a portion is missing. The data contain roughly 1.4 million clones, less than 99% of them singletons. HIV-negative, healthy adults without recent acute infections or vaccinations were the donors. Into CD45RA+ naive and CD45RA-negative memory subsets, the CD4+ cells were split. The sequenced material came from naive CD4+ T cells sorted from blood. Subset indicated: CD45RA+ positively selected. The chain links TRBV18 to TRBJ2-3; 12 bases map to TRBD2. This sequence was found in a young man in good health. CDR3 bases: TGTGCCAGCTCACCAAGACTAGCGGGAGTCTCAGATACGCAGTATTTT. Its protein product is CASSPRLAGVSDTQYF.